Listed below are T cell receptor beta chains from one sample, sequenced in a study of T cells in Graves' hyperthyroidism and ophthalmopathy. A single record per CDR3 protein comes from TCRdb applying MiXCR to the multiplex PCR reads. The sample includes roughly 400,000 distinct CDR3 sequences, approximately 14% seen only once; the top ten take 28%. Sequencing was performed on blood. These TCRs come from a woman under 30 with Graves' hyperthyroidism that later progressed to Graves' ophthalmopathy. Each CDR3 is given with its conserved first and last residue. A D gene is named only where the DNA matches it firmly. Clone size is stated in some rows and not others, as once, few, many or a class when expanded.

clone_size j_call v_call d_call cdr3_aa cdr3_nt
many TRBJ2-7 TRBV30 NA CAFEGEFSYEQYF TGTGCCTTCGAAGGGGAATTCTCCTACGAGCAGTACTTC
NA TRBJ2-3 TRBV4-2 NA CASSRGGLGSTDTQYF TGTGCCAGCAGCCGTGGAGGGTTAGGGTCGACAGATACGCAGTATTTT
few TRBJ1-1 TRBV27 NA CASSWEEGSTEAFF TGTGCCAGCAGTTGGGAAGAGGGGTCCACTGAAGCTTTCTTT
NA TRBJ2-1 TRBV20-1 TRBD2 CSASTSATHNEQFF TGCAGTGCTAGTACTAGCGCGACCCACAATGAGCAGTTCTTC
many TRBJ2-7 TRBV4-1 NA CASSQAMSSYEQYF TGCGCCAGCAGCCAAGCGATGAGCTCCTACGAGCAGTACTTC
few TRBJ2-3 TRBV6-1 TRBD2 CASSEGVTSGRRGTQYF TGTGCCAGCAGTGAAGGGGTGACTAGCGGGAGAAGGGGTACGCAGTATTTT
NA TRBJ2-1 TRBV10-3 NA CATEGNGDEQFF TGTGCCACGGAGGGGAATGGGGATGAGCAGTTCTTC
many TRBJ2-4 TRBV20-1 TRBD2 CSARDNPSGTGNIQYF TGCAGTGCTAGAGATAACCCTAGCGGGACTGGAAACATTCAGTACTTC
many TRBJ2-5 TRBV6-1 TRBD1 CASSLGFGDRGRHF TGTGCCAGCAGTTTAGGGTTCGGCGACAGGGGTAGGCACTTC
NA TRBJ2-4 TRBV4-2 NA CASSQEVFGTAKNIQYF TGTGCCAGCAGCCAAGAGGTCTTCGGGACGGCCAAAAACATTCAGTACTTC
NA TRBJ2-1 TRBV29-1 NA CSVVKDRLMRGNEQFF TGCAGCGTCGTGAAAGACAGACTGATGCGCGGCAATGAGCAGTTCTTC
many TRBJ2-7 TRBV27 TRBD1 CASRQGIYEQYF TGTGCCAGCAGACAGGGGATCTACGAGCAGTACTTC
many TRBJ2-7 TRBV12-3/TRBV12-4 NA CASSSSPTSYEQYF TGTGCCAGCAGTTCCTCTCCCACTTCCTACGAGCAGTACTTC
many TRBJ2-1 TRBV7-9 TRBD1 CASSKRQGSSYNEQFF TGTGCCAGCAGCAAGAGACAGGGTTCATCCTACAATGAGCAGTTCTTC
NA TRBJ2-5 TRBV7-9 TRBD2 CASSPRSQTSGRAEETQYF TGTGCCAGCAGCCCGAGATCTCAGACTAGCGGGAGGGCCGAAGAGACCCAGTACTTC
NA TRBJ2-6 TRBV7-8 NA CASSGEGSGANVLTF TGTGCCAGCAGCGGAGAGGGCTCTGGGGCCAACGTCCTGACTTTC
few TRBJ2-7 TRBV5-6 TRBD2 CASTEGLAGATSYEQYF TGTGCCAGCACCGAGGGCCTAGCGGGAGCCACTTCCTACGAGCAGTACTTC
few TRBJ2-7 TRBV7-2 NA CASSFRQGGLDEQYF TGTGCCAGCAGCTTCAGACAGGGAGGCTTGGACGAGCAGTACTTC
many TRBJ1-1 TRBV18 NA CASSSLQDTEAFF TGTGCCAGCTCATCCTTACAGGACACTGAAGCTTTCTTT
many TRBJ2-3 TRBV20-1 NA CSARAHSFSTDTQYF TGCAGTGCTAGAGCCCACAGTTTTAGCACAGATACGCAGTATTTT
many TRBJ2-3 TRBV7-2 TRBD2 CASSLWGVGLAGGYRTDTQYF TGTGCCAGCAGCTTGTGGGGCGTCGGACTAGCGGGAGGGTACCGCACAGATACGCAGTATTTT
NA TRBJ2-2 TRBV24-1 NA CATTSDTYITGELFF TGTGCCACCACATCTGACACGTATATCACCGGGGAGCTGTTTTTT
many TRBJ2-7 TRBV2 NA CASSDVNRADAYEQYF TGTGCCAGCAGTGACGTTAATCGGGCAGATGCCTACGAGCAGTACTTC
many TRBJ2-1 TRBV6-2/TRBV6-3 TRBD2 CASGRTSGYNEQFF TGTGCCAGCGGGAGGACTAGCGGTTACAATGAGCAGTTCTTC
many TRBJ2-7 TRBV27 NA CASSSPLSGSSYEQYF TGTGCCAGCAGTTCTCCCCTCTCCGGGAGCTCCTACGAGCAGTACTTC
NA TRBJ2-7 TRBV12-3/TRBV12-4 NA CASSFPAGLRYEQYF TGTGCCAGCAGTTTCCCGGCAGGGCTTCGCTACGAGCAGTACTTC
NA TRBJ2-1 TRBV7-9 NA CASSRFYYNEQFF TGTGCCAGCAGCCGCTTCTACTACAATGAGCAGTTCTTC
NA TRBJ2-3 TRBV5-1 NA CASSSEVANTDTQYF TGCGCCAGCAGCTCGGAGGTAGCTAACACAGATACGCAGTATTTT
many TRBJ1-5 TRBV6-1 NA CASSEFYSNQPQHF TGTGCCAGCAGTGAATTTTATAGCAATCAGCCCCAGCATTTT
NA TRBJ1-4 TRBV12-3/TRBV12-4 NA CASSPIFPENEKLFF TGTGCCAGCAGTCCCATCTTTCCGGAAAATGAAAAACTGTTTTTT
NA TRBJ2-7 TRBV27 NA CASSPRDLGRYEQYF TGTGCCAGCAGTCCCCGGGACCTAGGGCGGTACGAGCAGTACTTC
NA TRBJ1-2 TRBV20-1 TRBD1 CSARGRTGEGNYGYTF TGCAGTGCTAGGGGCAGGACAGGGGAGGGGAACTATGGCTACACCTTC
few TRBJ1-2 TRBV5-8 TRBD1 CASSYRDRGVNGYTF TGTGCCAGCAGCTACCGGGACAGGGGCGTGAATGGCTACACCTTC
few TRBJ2-6 TRBV10-3 NA CAIRAMAGANVLTF TGTGCCATCCGGGCAATGGCTGGGGCCAACGTCCTGACTTTC
NA TRBJ1-1 TRBV5-1 TRBD1 CASSLKFQGGNTGAFF TGCGCCAGCAGCTTAAAATTCCAGGGGGGGAACACTGGAGCTTTCTTT
many TRBJ2-1 TRBV12-3/TRBV12-4 TRBD2 CASSGSGGRVTSEQFF TGTGCCAGCAGTGGCAGCGGCGGGAGGGTTACGAGTGAGCAGTTCTTC
NA TRBJ1-5 TRBV6-1 NA CASSDGGGPSQPQHF TGTGCCAGCAGTGACGGTGGGGGCCCCAGTCAGCCCCAGCATTTT
NA TRBJ1-5 TRBV19 NA CASSFEAAPLRPQHF TGTGCCAGTAGTTTCGAGGCGGCACCCCTGAGGCCCCAGCATTTT
many TRBJ1-1 TRBV5-1 NA CASSLAVSTEAFF TGCGCCAGCAGCTTGGCCGTTTCCACTGAAGCTTTCTTT
many TRBJ1-6 TRBV28 NA CASSQTPGPTPLHF TGTGCCAGCAGTCAGACCCCGGGCCCTACACCCCTCCACTTT
many TRBJ1-2 TRBV28 NA CASSLAAYGYTF TGTGCCAGCAGTTTAGCGGCCTATGGCTACACCTTC
few TRBJ2-1 TRBV5-6 NA CASSLAERTRVINEQFF TGTGCCAGCAGCTTGGCCGAAAGGACAAGGGTGATCAATGAGCAGTTCTTC
many TRBJ2-3 TRBV2 NA CASSDREFTDTQYF TGTGCCAGCAGTGACAGGGAATTCACAGATACGCAGTATTTT
many TRBJ1-1 TRBV28 NA CASSGHLNTEAFF TGTGCCAGCAGCGGACACCTGAACACTGAAGCTTTCTTT
many TRBJ2-7 TRBV28 TRBD2 CASRGRRAGDYEQYF TGTGCCAGCAGAGGCCGCAGAGCGGGAGATTACGAGCAGTACTTC
many TRBJ2-7 TRBV18 TRBD2 CASSPAGGDNEQYF TGTGCCAGCTCACCGGCGGGAGGGGACAACGAGCAGTACTTC
many TRBJ2-7 TRBV6-2/TRBV6-3 NA CASSYSGPSYEQYF TGTGCCAGCAGTTACTCGGGTCCCTCCTACGAGCAGTACTTC
few TRBJ1-2 TRBV30 NA CAWSVGAGFYGYTF TGTGCCTGGAGTGTAGGGGCGGGATTCTATGGCTACACCTTC
NA TRBJ2-1 TRBV6-1 NA CASRAGVVLYNEQFF TGTGCCAGCAGAGCAGGGGTCGTACTCTACAATGAGCAGTTCTTC
NA TRBJ1-6 TRBV15 NA CATSRDRGSPPHF TGTGCCACCAGCAGAGATAGAGGTTCACCCCCCCACTTT
once TRBJ2-6 TRBV5-1 NA CASSQRTDVANVLTF TGCGCCAGCAGCCAGAGGACGGATGTGGCCAACGTCCTGACTTTC
NA TRBJ1-5 TRBV7-9 NA CASSLPGGPDQPQHF TGTGCCAGCAGCCTACCGGGGGGGCCGGATCAGCCCCAGCATTTT
many TRBJ2-5 TRBV6-4 TRBD1 CASSEKTGGQETQYF TGTGCCAGCAGTGAGAAAACAGGGGGCCAAGAGACCCAGTACTTC